This T cell receptor beta chain originates from a study of CD8+CD57+ T cells in acquired aplastic anemia. Broader study findings: Patients and healthy controls showed no significant CD8+ Simpson's diversity difference.

Looked up from germline, CDR1 is SGHRS and CDR2 is YFSETQ. This CDR3 has 13 residues. Losses at the gene ends were 3 bases for V and 8 bases for J; bases not matched to a gene: 6. Note on this clonotype: Antigen: not known.

Genomic DNA served as template for TCR beta VDJ and CDR3 profiling. A single record per CDR3 protein comes from TCRdb applying MiXCR to the reads. The sample lists under 200,000 distinct CDR3 sequences, roughly 48% occurring once. This clonotype was sampled from a human donor in good health. The sequencing input was sorted CD4+, CD8+, or CD8+CD57+ T cells (not recorded which) from PBMCs. The chain uses TRBV5-1 and TRBJ1-1; 8 bases align to TRBD1. In nucleotides, the CDR3 is TGCGCCAGCAGCTGGGGGACAGGAGCCGAAGCTTTCTTT. This sequence encodes CASSWGTGAEAFF.